This TCR beta chain derives from a study of T cell responses to AZD1222 COVID-19 vaccine (dated by TCRdb to about 2021). About the investigation overall: A total of 230 to 250 trial participants underwent TCR sequencing, of whom 200 to 220 had received two doses of AZD1222 and 26 had received two doses of the MenACWY control vaccine. Enrollment into the trials was organized by age into subgroups of 18-55, 56-69 and 70-plus years, and those subgroups contained approximately 160, 26 and 62 TCR-sequenced participants, respectively.

The label giving this sample's time point can be read as: about 28 days (+/-7) after the second vaccine dose. AZD1222 recipients with second doses at about 4 weeks or about 12 weeks were pooled, because spike-specific TCR depth and breadth did not differ between schedules. Vaccinee samples were obtained from the UK trials COV001 and COV002, which included a single-blind randomized controlled phase 2/3 trial of AZD1222 (ChAdOx1 nCoV-19) in healthy adults. Trial participant PBMC samples were collected at day 0 and day 28 after the second dose for TCRbeta chain sequencing. For this clone: This clone's antigen is unknown. No quality values exist for individual bases; no much larger clone is one base distant.

The paper as a whole reports these results and caveats: Because no samples from the day 14 peak response were available, repertoires could be characterized only after the peak T cell response. In the small 56-69-year group, the increase in depth fell short of significance, most likely because of low power. Participants were mostly white British, with more females than males. The authors suggested clonal diversity may have been underestimated. Nearly half of unique spike-specific TCRs reportedly recognized epitopes outside regions mutated in the B.1.351 and B.1.1.7 variants. Only six or seven AZD1222 recipients were SARS-CoV-2 seropositive at baseline, limiting conclusions about previously exposed vaccinees. After two AZD1222 doses, spike-specific TCR breadth and depth were significantly higher than at day 0 and than in MenACWY recipients. The vaccine-associated CD4 TCRs covered the entire spike protein, and the dominant responses fell in regions 160-218 and 743-854.

The CDR3 regions of human TCRbeta chains were analyzed by immunosequencing. As for how the authors treated the data: TCRs in the repertoires were compared against a reference library of SARS-CoV-2-specific TCRs that had been generated with the MIRA antigen-specificity platform. Breadth meant the fraction of unique TCRs that were SARS-CoV-2-associated, whereas depth meant the fraction of total T cells that were SARS-CoV-2-associated. Each spike-specific TCR was assigned to its reactive spike region and to a CD4 or CD8 class using the MIRA data. Log10-transformed breadth and depth values were compared by one-way ANOVA with Sidak's multiple comparisons tests. Sourced from immuneACCESS, this table was stored by TCRdb with only in-frame sequences that have V and J called. A share of the clones is absent; for the studies checked, an unresolved V gene accounts for under half, and the remainder has no known explanation. V, J and clone size are those of that table, while D and trimming were read from the DNA. This sample lists approximately 43,000 clones; approximately 90% were detected once. The ten most abundant clones make up approximately 25% of the sample.

The germline V gene (reference sequence) provides CDR1 LNHDA and CDR2 SQIVND. A distance of 17 bases separates the germline ends of V and J, which lose 6 bases and 3 bases respectively. Including the terminal cysteine and phenylalanine, the CDR3 comprises 15 residues. CDR3 DNA only is kept here, 45 bases in frame from base 1. Sample: peripheral blood, taken 28 days after the second AZD1222 dose. This clonotype was sampled from an adult who received the AZD1222 COVID-19 vaccine. This sequence uses TRBV19 and TRBJ2-5; the D element could tentatively be TRBD1 or TRBD2, as 7 bases agree for each. The nucleotides read TGTGCCAGTAGCCCAGGGGGAGGGGCGAAAGAGACCCAGTACTTC. Its translation reads: CASSPGGGAKETQYF.